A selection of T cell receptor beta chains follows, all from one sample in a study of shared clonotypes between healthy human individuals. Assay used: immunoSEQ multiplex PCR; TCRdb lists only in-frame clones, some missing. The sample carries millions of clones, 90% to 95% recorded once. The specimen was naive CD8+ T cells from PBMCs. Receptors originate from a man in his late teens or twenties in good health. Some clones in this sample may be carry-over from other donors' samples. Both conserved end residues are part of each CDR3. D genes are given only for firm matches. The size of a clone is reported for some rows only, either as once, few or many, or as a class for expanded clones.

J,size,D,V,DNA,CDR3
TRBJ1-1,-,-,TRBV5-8,TGTGCCAGCTACAGGCTCCGGGGCGCGTTGAGCACTGAAGCTTTCTTT,CASYRLRGALSTEAFF
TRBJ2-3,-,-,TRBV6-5,TGTGCCAGCAGTTACTCTCGTGGGGACACAGATACGCAGTATTTT,CASSYSRGDTDTQYF
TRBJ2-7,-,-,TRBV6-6,TGTGCCAGCAGTTACTCGTTTTTGGGTAGCGAGCAGTACTTC,CASSYSFLGSEQYF
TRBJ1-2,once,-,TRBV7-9,TGTGCCAGCAGCTTGGGGGGACCGATCGGCTACACCTTC,CASSLGGPIGYTF
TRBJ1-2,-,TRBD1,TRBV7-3,TGTGCCAGCAGCTCTACAGGGGGAATTTACTATGGCTACACCTTC,CASSSTGGIYYGYTF
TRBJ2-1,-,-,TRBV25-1,TGTGCCAGCAGAATATCTAATGAGCAGTTCTTC,CASRISNEQFF
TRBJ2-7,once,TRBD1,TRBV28,TGTGCCAGCAGTGGATACAGGGGGACCGCCTACGAGCAGTACTTC,CASSGYRGTAYEQYF
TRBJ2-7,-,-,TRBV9,TGTGCCAGCAGCGTAGACTGGGCCGGCCTAGCCGGCGAGCAGTACTTC,CASSVDWAGLAGEQYF
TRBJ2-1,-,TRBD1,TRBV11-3,TGTGCCAGCAGCTTAGCCCGGACAGGGCCTTGGGATGAGCAGTTCTTC,CASSLARTGPWDEQFF
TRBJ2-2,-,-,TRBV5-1,TGCGCCAGCAGCTTGCTCGGGGGCGATTGGACCGGGGAGCTGTTTTTT,CASSLLGGDWTGELFF
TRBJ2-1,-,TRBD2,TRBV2,TGTGCCAGCAGGGACTGGCGGGAGTGGGTCAATGAGCAGTTCTTC,CASRDWREWVNEQFF
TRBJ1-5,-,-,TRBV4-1,TGCGCCAGCAGCCACCAGGGACGGGGGGACCAGCCCCAGCATTTT,CASSHQGRGDQPQHF
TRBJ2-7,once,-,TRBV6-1,TGTGCCAGCAGAGAAGTGGGGACCTACGAGCAGTACTTC,CASREVGTYEQYF
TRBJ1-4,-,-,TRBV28,TGTGCCAGCAGTCCGAGGACATCCTCTAATGAAAAACTGTTTTTT,CASSPRTSSNEKLFF
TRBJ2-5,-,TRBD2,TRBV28,TGTGCCAGCAGTTTTAGCGGGAGGATACAAGAGACCCAGTACTTC,CASSFSGRIQETQYF
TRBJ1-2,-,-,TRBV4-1,TGCGCCAGCAGCCAAGATATGGGCAGGTCGATAGTGTCTGGTAATTTCTATGGCTACACCTTC,CASSQDMGRSIVSGNFYGYTF
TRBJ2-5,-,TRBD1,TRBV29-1,TGCAGCGCCAGGACAGGGTGGGAAGAGACCCAGTACTTC,CSARTGWEETQYF
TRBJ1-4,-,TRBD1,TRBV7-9,TGTGCCAGCAGCCCGACCAGGGACAGAGCCACCCTTAATGAAAAACTGTTTTTT,CASSPTRDRATLNEKLFF
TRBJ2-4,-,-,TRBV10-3,TGTGCCATCAGTGAACAGGGACAAAACATTCAGTACTTC,CAISEQGQNIQYF
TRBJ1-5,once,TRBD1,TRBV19,TGTGCCAGTAGTACCCGGACAGGGGGCCCTCAGCCCCAGCATTTT,CASSTRTGGPQPQHF
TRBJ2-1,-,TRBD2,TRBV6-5,TGTGCCAGCAGTTTAGCGGGAGGGGGGAATGAGCAGTTCTTC,CASSLAGGGNEQFF
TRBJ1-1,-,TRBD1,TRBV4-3,TGCGCCAGCAGCCTCGACAGGGGGCGGGACACTGAAGCTTTCTTT,CASSLDRGRDTEAFF
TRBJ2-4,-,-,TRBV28,TGTGCCAGCAGCCAGGCCGCAGAAGCCAAAAACATTCAGTACTTC,CASSQAAEAKNIQYF
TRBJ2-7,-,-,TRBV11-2,TGTGCCAGCAGCTTAGATCCAGGGGTCGGAGGGTACGAGCAGTACTTC,CASSLDPGVGGYEQYF
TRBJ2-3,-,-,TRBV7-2,TGTGCCAGCAGCTTAGGACAGCGGCGCACAGATACGCAGTATTTT,CASSLGQRRTDTQYF
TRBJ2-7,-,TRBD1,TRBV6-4,TGTGCCAGCAGTGAAACAGGGGGGATCTCCTACGAGCAGTACTTC,CASSETGGISYEQYF